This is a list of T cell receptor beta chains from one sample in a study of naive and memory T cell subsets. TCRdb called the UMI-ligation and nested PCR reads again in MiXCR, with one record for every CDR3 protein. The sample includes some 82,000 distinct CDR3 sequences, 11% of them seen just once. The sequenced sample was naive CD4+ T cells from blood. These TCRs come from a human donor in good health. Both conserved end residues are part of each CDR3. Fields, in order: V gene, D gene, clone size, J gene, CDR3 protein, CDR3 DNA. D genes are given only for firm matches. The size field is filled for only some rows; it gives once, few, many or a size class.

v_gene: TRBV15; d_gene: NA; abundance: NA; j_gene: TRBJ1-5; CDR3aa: CATSRDSGSFQPQHF; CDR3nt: TGTGCCACCAGCAGAGATAGCGGCTCGTTCCAGCCCCAGCATTTT
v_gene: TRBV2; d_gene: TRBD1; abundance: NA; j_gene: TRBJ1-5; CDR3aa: CASSGQGVPNQPQHF; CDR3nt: TGTGCCAGCAGTGGACAGGGGGTGCCAAATCAGCCCCAGCATTTT
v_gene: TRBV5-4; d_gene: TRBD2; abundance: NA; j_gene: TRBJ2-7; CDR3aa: CASSPPGTSGGYEQYF; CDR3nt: TGTGCCAGCAGCCCTCCCGGGACTAGCGGGGGGTACGAGCAGTACTTC
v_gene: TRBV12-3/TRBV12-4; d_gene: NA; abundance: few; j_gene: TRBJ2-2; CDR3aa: CASSNHPGTNTGELFF; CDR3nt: TGTGCCAGCAGCAACCACCCGGGAACGAACACCGGGGAGCTGTTTTTT
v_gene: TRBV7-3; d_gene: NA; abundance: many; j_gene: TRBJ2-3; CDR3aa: CASSLGSGTDTQYF; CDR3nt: TGTGCCAGCAGCTTAGGGTCCGGCACAGATACGCAGTATTTT
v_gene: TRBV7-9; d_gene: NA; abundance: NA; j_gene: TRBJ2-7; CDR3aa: CASSLTGRPGLEQYF; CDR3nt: TGTGCCAGCAGCTTAACGGGCAGACCGGGCCTCGAGCAGTACTTC
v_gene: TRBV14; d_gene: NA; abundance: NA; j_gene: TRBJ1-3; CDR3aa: CASSPAGVVNTIYF; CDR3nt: TGTGCCAGCAGCCCCGCCGGGGTGGTGAACACCATATATTTT
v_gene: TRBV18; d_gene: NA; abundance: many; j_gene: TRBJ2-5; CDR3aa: CASSEEVIETQYF; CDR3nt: TGTGCCAGCTCAGAAGAGGTGATAGAGACCCAGTACTTC
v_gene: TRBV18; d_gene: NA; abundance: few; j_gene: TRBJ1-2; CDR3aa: CASSPGSYGYTF; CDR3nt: TGTGCCAGCTCACCGGGAAGCTATGGCTACACCTTC
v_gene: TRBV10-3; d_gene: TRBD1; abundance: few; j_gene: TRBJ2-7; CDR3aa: CAISGQGFYEQYF; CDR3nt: TGTGCCATCAGCGGACAGGGATTCTACGAGCAGTACTTC
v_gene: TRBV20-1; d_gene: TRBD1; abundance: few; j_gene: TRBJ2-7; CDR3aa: CSAPFRQGSYEQYF; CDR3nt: TGCAGTGCTCCGTTCCGACAGGGCTCCTACGAGCAGTACTTC
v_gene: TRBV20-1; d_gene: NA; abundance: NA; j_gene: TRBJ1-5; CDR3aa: CSARRTANQPQHF; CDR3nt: TGCAGTGCTAGAAGGACAGCCAATCAGCCCCAGCATTTT
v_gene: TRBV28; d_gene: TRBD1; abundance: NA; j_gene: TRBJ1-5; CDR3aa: CASSLARTGVQPQHF; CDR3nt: TGTGCCAGCAGTTTAGCCCGGACAGGGGTACAGCCCCAGCATTTT
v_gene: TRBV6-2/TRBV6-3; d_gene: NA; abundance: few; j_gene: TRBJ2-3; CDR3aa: CASTLTGTDTQYF; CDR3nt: TGTGCCAGCACCCTTACTGGCACAGATACGCAGTATTTT
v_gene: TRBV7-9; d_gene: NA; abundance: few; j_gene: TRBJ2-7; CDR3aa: CASSFTGSPYEQYF; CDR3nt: TGTGCCAGCAGCTTCACAGGGAGCCCCTACGAGCAGTACTTC
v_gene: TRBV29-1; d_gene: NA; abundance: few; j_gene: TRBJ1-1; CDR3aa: CSTRIGAGKANTEAFF; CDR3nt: TGCAGCACCCGAATCGGGGCGGGGAAGGCGAACACTGAAGCTTTCTTT
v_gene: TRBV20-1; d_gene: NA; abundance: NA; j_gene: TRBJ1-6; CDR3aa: CSARARGNSPLHF; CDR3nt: TGCAGTGCTAGAGCTAGGGGTAACTCACCCCTCCACTTT
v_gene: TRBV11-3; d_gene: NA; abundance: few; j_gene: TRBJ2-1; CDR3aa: CASSFSQLVAHEQFF; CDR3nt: TGTGCCAGCAGCTTCTCTCAACTAGTAGCCCATGAGCAGTTCTTC
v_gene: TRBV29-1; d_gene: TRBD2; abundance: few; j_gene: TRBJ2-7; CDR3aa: CSVDAGGSSAQYF; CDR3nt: TGCAGCGTTGATGCGGGGGGATCGTCTGCGCAGTACTTC
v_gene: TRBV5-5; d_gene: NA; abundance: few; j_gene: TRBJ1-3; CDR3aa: CASSYETGSTIYF; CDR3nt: TGTGCCAGCAGCTACGAAACAGGTAGCACCATATATTTT
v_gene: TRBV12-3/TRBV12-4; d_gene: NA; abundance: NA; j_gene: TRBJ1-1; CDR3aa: CASSYGARTTEAFF; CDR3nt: TGTGCCAGCAGTTACGGGGCGCGAACTACTGAAGCTTTCTTT
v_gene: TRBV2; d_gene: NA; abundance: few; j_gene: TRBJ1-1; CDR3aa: CASRARANTEAFF; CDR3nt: TGTGCCAGCAGGGCAAGGGCGAACACTGAAGCTTTCTTT
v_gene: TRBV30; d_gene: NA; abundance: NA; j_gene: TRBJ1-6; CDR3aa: CAWRPPWGGSSPLHF; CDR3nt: TGTGCCTGGAGACCGCCTTGGGGGGGGAGCTCACCCCTCCACTTT
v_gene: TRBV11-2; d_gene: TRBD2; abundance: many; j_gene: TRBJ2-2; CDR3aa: CASSLAGGPGTGELFF; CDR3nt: TGTGCCAGCAGCTTGGCGGGGGGGCCGGGCACCGGGGAGCTGTTTTTT
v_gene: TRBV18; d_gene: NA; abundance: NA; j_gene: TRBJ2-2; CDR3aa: CASTHDGSNTGELFF; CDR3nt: TGTGCCAGCACCCATGACGGGTCGAACACCGGGGAGCTGTTTTTT
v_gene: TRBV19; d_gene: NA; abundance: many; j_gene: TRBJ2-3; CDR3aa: CASSIGDTQYF; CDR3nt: TGTGCCAGTAGTATTGGAGATACGCAGTATTTT
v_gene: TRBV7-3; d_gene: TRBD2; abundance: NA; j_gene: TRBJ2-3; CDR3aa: CASSPLTLAGGPSTQYF; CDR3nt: TGTGCCAGCAGCCCGCTAACACTAGCGGGGGGGCCGTCTACGCAGTATTTT
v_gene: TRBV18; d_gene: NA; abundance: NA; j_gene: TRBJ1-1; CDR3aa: CASSPVQRGQNTEAFF; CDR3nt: TGTGCCAGCTCACCCGTACAAAGGGGACAGAACACTGAAGCTTTCTTT
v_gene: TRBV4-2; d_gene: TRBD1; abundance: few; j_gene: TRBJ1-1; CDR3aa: CASSYDRATEAFF; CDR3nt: TGTGCCAGCAGTTACGACAGGGCCACTGAAGCTTTCTTT